This T cell receptor (beta chain) was sequenced during a study of blood T cell repertoires in COVID-19 (dated by TCRdb to the early 2020s). With regard to the full study: Samples from collaborators originated in the United States, Italy and Spain and spanned both the acute and convalescent phases of COVID-19. A freely available public database, intended as a resource for researchers studying the immune response to SARS-CoV-2, is where the repertoires were released. The dataset comprised deeply sampled blood TCRbeta repertoires from subjects exposed to, actively infected with, or recovered from COVID-19. Where available, HLA class I and class II types were obtained from metadata supplied by the sample provider rather than from assay-based typing. The samples were drawn from two sources: the first 160 participants of the ongoing ImmuneRACE study, and 950 to 1,500 subjects contributed by 6 global collaborators. The material from the prospective study consisted of cDNA or gDNA derived from T cells, B-cell-depleted T cells, or PBMCs. A de-identified subject ID, COVID-19 status, age in years and sex were almost always included in the sample metadata.

Each collaborating institution followed its own protocols to collect whole blood in K2EDTA tubes. For TCRbeta analysis, collaborators shipped samples in one of three forms: frozen whole blood, isolated PBMCs, or DNA extracted from either of those sample types. Summary of the overall study and its limitations: The quantity of clinical and demographic metadata differed by source and by participant and was supplied without curation.

TCRbeta CDR3 regions were amplified from genomic DNA by means of the immunoSEQ Assay, a bias-controlled multiplex PCR. From the authors' description of their analysis: The number of nucleated cells in each sample was estimated by amplification of reference gene primers within the assay. Sequence reads were collapsed and filtered to measure the absolute abundance of every unique TCRbeta CDR3 rearrangement. For each sample, productive Simpson clonality was calculated as the square root of Simpson's diversity index over productive rearrangements. TCRdb carries this immuneACCESS record with in-frame sequences only. Its versions omit some clonotypes, under half of them owing to an unresolved V gene in the studies checked, with the rest unexplained. V, J and clone size reflect that table, while D and trimming were determined from the DNA. For this sample there are approximately 120,000 clones; about three quarters appear just once. About 2.2% of the sample goes to the ten largest clones.

Sequences LGHNA (CDR1) and YSLEER (CDR2) are obtained from the germline V gene. The CDR3, cysteine through phenylalanine, is 15 amino acids long. The kept DNA is CDR3 alone, 45 bases in frame from the first base. V was cut back by 0 bases and J by 1 base, leaving a gap of 8 bases between them. For this clone: Its target antigen remains unknown. Base quality data are lacking; no much larger clone is found one base away. Other DNA sequences in this specimen translate into the identical CDR3.

This TCR was sampled from an older woman with acute or convalescent COVID-19. The chain joins TRBV4-3 to TRBJ2-3; the D gene lacks a confident call. Sequences were obtained from peripheral blood. The nucleotides read TGCGCCAGCAGCCAAGAGGGCACACGCACAGATACGCAGTATTTT. Translated, it gives CASSQEGTRTDTQYF.